This paragraph reports one TCR beta chain. The data were obtained in a study of blood T cell repertoires in COVID-19. Overall study context: Sites across the United States, Italy and Spain contributed samples from acute and convalescent COVID-19.

Germline CDR1 SNHLY, CDR2 FYNNEI. Trimming cost V 6 bases and J 9 bases; bases outside gene matches: 6. The CDR3 is made up of 13 amino acids. Original data processing: Estimated nucleated cell counts came from reference gene primer amplification. Sequenced by immunoSEQ multiplex PCR; TCRdb stores in-frame clones only, minus some. The DNA gave D and trimming, while V, J and clone size come from that table. The sample lists fewer than 350,000 clones, more than 80% occurring once. Material for sequencing was PBMCs or T cells enriched from blood (not recorded which). The rearrangement uses TRBV2 and TRBJ2-1, with TRBD1 matching over 9 bases. The receptor comes from a woman aged 25 to 45 with acute COVID-19. DNA for the CDR3: TGTGCCAGCAGGATAAACAGGGGGCGTGAGCAGTTCTTC. It specifies CASRINRGREQFF.